This TCR beta chain emerged from a study of T cells in Graves' hyperthyroidism and ophthalmopathy. This clonotype was detected many times. The germline V and J ends were trimmed by 4 bases and 5 bases, with 23 bases remaining between them. CDR3 length: 17 residues. The germline V gene has CDR1 MDHEN and CDR2 SYDVKM. Researchers amplified the TCR beta CDR3 regions from RNA transcripts. First-round RT-PCR targeting the TCR CDR3 was performed with the HTBI primer set. TCRdb re-called the multiplex PCR reads through MiXCR, storing one row per CDR3 protein. There are a few hundred thousand distinct CDR3 sequences in the sample; roughly 15% occur only once, and approximately 3.5% lies in the top ten.

V and J are TRBV28 and TRBJ2-5; possibly TRBD1 or TRBD2 for D (6 bases each). What was sequenced was blood. The receptor comes from a woman aged 40-49 years with Graves' ophthalmopathy. CDR3 in amino acids: CASSWGAEGVSEETQYF. The CDR3 DNA follows: TGTGCCAGCAGTTGGGGGGCTGAGGGGGTGAGCGAGGAGACCCAGTACTTC.